One and the same sample provided the 17 T cell receptor beta chains below, sequenced in a study of cytomegalovirus exposure and HLA in healthy donors. Researchers ran the PCR with 60 Vbeta and 13 Jbeta primers. Produced via immunoSEQ multiplex PCR; TCRdb's table is partial and in-frame only. This repertoire shows some 160,000 clones, more than 65% found once; its top ten account for 1.5% to 2%. The specimen sequenced was PBMCs. All receptors derive from a woman younger than 45 in good health and CMV-seronegative.

The genes are TRBV10-3 and TRBJ2-6; 11 positions agree with TRBD1. V shed 9 bases and J 0 bases; nucleotides not matched to a gene: 16. The CDR3 spans 20 residues. CDR1 is ENHRY, CDR2 SYGVKD, per germline. CDR3 region: CAIRIQNRDRGFSGANVLTF. CDR3 nucleotides: TGTGCCATAAGGATACAGAACCGGGACAGGGGGTTCTCTGGGGCCAACGTCCTGACTTTC.

The J gene is TRBJ2-5, the V gene TRBV6-5; a possible D gene is TRBD2 (5 bases). TRBJ2-7 explains the end of the DNA better; the J call may be wrong. This CDR3 is 12 amino acids long. CDR1 is MNHEY, CDR2 SVGAGI, per germline. The DNA of the CDR3 is TGTGCCAGCAGTAGCGGATCCTACGAGCAGTACTTC. Translated, it gives CASSSGSYEQYF.

The genes are TRBV5-8 and TRBJ1-5, with 9 bases matching TRBD1. Per germline, CDR1 SGHTS and CDR2 YDEGEE. After removal of 2 bases from V and 1 base from J, the junction contained 4 bases not matched to a gene. CDR3 length: 16 amino acids. CDR3 amino acids: CASSLWTGVSNQPQHF. The CDR3, as DNA: TGTGCCAGCAGCTTATGGACAGGGGTCAGCAATCAGCCCCAGCATTTT.

This chain connects TRBV5-6 to TRBJ1-1, with no clear D. V lost 2 bases, J lost 5 bases, and 7 bases lay in between. CDR1 is SGHDT and CDR2 is YYEEEE in the germline V gene. This CDR3 has 12 amino acids. CDR3 DNA: TGTGCCAGCAGCTTCTCCGGGACTGAAGCTTTCTTT. Translated: CASSFSGTEAFF.

The chain links TRBV5-1 to TRBJ1-3; D gene unclear. The V and J ends lost 6 bases and 0 bases respectively, with 10 bases between them. CDR3 size: 14 residues. Germline V gene data show CDR1 as SGHRS and CDR2 as YFSETQ. CDR3 loop: CASNTGSSGNTIYF. The CDR3 region has the DNA TGCGCCAGCAACACGGGGAGCTCTGGAAACACCATATATTTT.

V and J are TRBV5-1 and TRBJ1-2; D not resolved. With 3 bases removed from V and 6 bases from J, the gap between germline ends came to 21 bases. This CDR3 region has 16 residues. Germline CDR1 SGHRS, CDR2 YFSETQ. The CDR3 loop is CASSSAVNSQSNGYTF. CDR3 sequence (DNA): TGCGCCAGCAGCTCGGCCGTGAACAGCCAATCTAATGGCTACACCTTC.

This chain links TRBV19 with TRBJ2-2; TRBD2 matches 11 bases. This CDR3 comprises 20 residues. Germline V gene data show CDR1 as LNHDA and CDR2 as SQIVND (reference sequence). Trimming removed 5 bases from V and 2 bases from J; junction bases left unmatched: 16. The CDR3 loop is CASSLSPGLAALPNTGELFF. For the CDR3, the DNA is TGTGCCAGTAGTTTATCTCCGGGACTAGCGGCCCTACCCAACACCGGGGAGCTGTTTTTT. The full variable domain, its missing parts supplied by reference TRBV19 and TRBJ2-2, is DGGITQSPKYLFRKEGQNVTLSCEQNLNHDAMYWYRQDPGQGLRLIYYSQIVNDFQKGDIAEGYSVSREKKESFPLTVTSAQKNPTAFYLCASSLSPGLAALPNTGELFFGEGSRLTVL.

V gene TRBV27 combines with J gene TRBJ2-1; 7 bases align to TRBD2. This CDR3 spans 16 amino acids. The V gene's germline CDR1 is MNHEY and CDR2 SMNVEV (reference sequence). The J segment lost 7 bases and the V segment lost 1 base, leaving 10 bases of the junction unmatched. The CDR3 region is CASSLWSPGRGNEQFF. CDR3 nucleotides: TGTGCCAGCAGTTTATGGTCCCCTGGGAGGGGTAATGAGCAGTTCTTC.

This chain uses TRBV5-1 with TRBJ1-1, with 7 bases fitting TRBD1. With V trimmed by 2 bases and J by 1 base, 2 bases remained unmatched. The CDR3 length is 14 residues. The germline gives CDR1 SGHRS, CDR2 YFSETQ. The CDR3 coding sequence is TGCGCCAGCAGCTTACGACAGGGGAACACTGAAGCTTTCTTT. Its translation: CASSLRQGNTEAFF.

The rearrangement uses TRBV11-2 and TRBJ1-1; D is perhaps TRBD1 (6 bases). The length of the CDR3 is 14 residues. Deletions cut 2 bases from V and 6 bases from J, with 13 bases between. CDR1 is SGHAT and CDR2 is FQNNGV in the germline V gene. The CDR3 reads CASSLLGGGPEAFF. As DNA, the CDR3 is TGTGCCAGCAGCTTATTAGGGGGGGGCCCTGAAGCTTTCTTT.

V usage is TRBV2 and J usage is TRBJ2-3; 7 bases line up with TRBD2. The CDR3 totals 16 residues. V was clipped by 5 bases and J by 0 bases; unmatched bases: 8. Germline CDR1 SNHLY, CDR2 FYNNEI. CDR3 sequence reads: CASSRERAGSTDTQYF. The CDR3 bases are TGTGCCAGCAGTCGAGAGAGAGCGGGGAGCACAGATACGCAGTATTTT.

The chain joins TRBV6-5 to TRBJ2-7; TRBD2 agrees at 12 bases. CDR1 and CDR2 from the germline V gene are MNHEY and SVGAGI. The CDR3 has 15 residues. V lost 0 bases, J lost 3 bases, and 0 bases stayed unmatched. CDR3 sequence: CASSYSTSGSYEQYF. The DNA for the CDR3 is TGTGCCAGCAGTTACTCGACTAGCGGGAGCTACGAGCAGTACTTC.

The sample holds one count of this clone. The J gene is TRBJ2-5, the V gene TRBV2, with TRBD2 matching over 8 bases. Germline assignment: CDR1 SNHLY and CDR2 FYNNEI. V lost 3 bases to trimming and J lost 5 bases; unmatched junction nucleotides: 8. This CDR3 is 15 amino acids long. The CDR3 reads CASSDSGAAGETQYF. CDR3 nucleotides: TGTGCCAGCAGTGATAGCGGGGCCGCCGGGGAGACCCAGTACTTC.

The chain carries TRBV19 and TRBJ2-1; 7 positions match TRBD2. The CDR3 runs to 16 residues. The germline CDR1 and CDR2 sequences are LNHDA and SQIVND (reference sequence). Germline trimming cut 1 base from V and 7 bases from J; bases unmatched to any gene: 10. The CDR3 here is CASSIVFRPGGNEQFF. DNA of the CDR3: TGTGCCAGTAGTATAGTGTTCCGACCCGGGGGGAATGAGCAGTTCTTC.

Only one count was recorded for this clone. V and J are TRBV18 and TRBJ1-1; 8 bases are a match to TRBD1. The trim removed 3 bases at V and 5 bases at J, leaving 8 bases unmatched. This CDR3 region has 15 residues. CDR1 and CDR2 (germline): KGHSH, LQKENI. This CDR3 reads CASSPGGQGGTEAFF. The DNA for the CDR3 is TGTGCCAGCTCACCTGGTGGACAGGGTGGAACTGAAGCTTTCTTT.

J is TRBJ1-5 and V is TRBV16, with D tentatively TRBD1 (5 bases). The CDR3 contains 16 residues. V was trimmed by 0 bases and J by 4 bases, leaving 13 bases between them. Germline V CDR1 and CDR2: KGHSY, FQNENV. CDR3 residues: CASSQSGEGGNQPQHF. CDR3 DNA: TGTGCCAGCAGCCAATCGGGGGAGGGAGGTAATCAGCCCCAGCATTTT.

The chain uses TRBV6-1 and TRBJ1-5; 7 bases agree with TRBD1. V gave up 3 bases and J gave up 0 bases; unmatched junction bases: 8. In germline, CDR1 is MNHNS, CDR2 SASEGT. This CDR3 has 17 residues. CDR3 sequence reads: CASSEGTGDHSNQPQHF. The CDR3 DNA follows: TGTGCCAGCAGTGAGGGCACAGGGGACCATAGCAATCAGCCCCAGCATTTT.